This TCR beta chain was obtained from a study of T cell repertoires in cytomegalovirus infection. Study-wide context: Recently identified HLA-C-restricted CMV epitopes were among the peptides used. Public TCR beta signatures provided an indication of both CMV infection and a matching HLA type.

This clonotype was detected only once. The target antigen is unknown. TCRdb reprocessed the reads with MiXCR, giving one entry per CDR3 protein. The repertoire consists of approximately 730,000 distinct CDR3 sequences, with 30% to 35% occurring once and the leading ten covering 15% to 20%. CDR3 length: 18 residues. Trimming cost V 8 bases and J 1 base, with 21 bases left between them. Germline V gene sequence: CDR1 MGHRA, CDR2 YSYEKL. Study findings and constraints: Identification of carriers of CMV plus the relevant HLA was achieved through cumulative public TCR beta family frequency. Ex vivo responses were dominated by HLA-C-restricted CMV-specific TCR beta clonotypes.

The chain carries TRBV4-1 and TRBJ2-6, with a tentative D call TRBD2 (5 bases). The TCR comes from a human donor in good health (CMV status not recorded). Some clones in this sample may be carry-over from other donors' samples. The material sequenced was cultured PBMCs, taken from culture after CMV antigen stimulation. CDR3 DNA: TGCGCCAGCCGCAACCCACTAGGCTCCCCATCTGGGGCCAACGTCCTGACTTTC. This codes for CASRNPLGSPSGANVLTF.